Below, 19 T cell receptor beta chains from the same sample are listed, as sequenced in a study of human T cells and chemical hapten exposure. From the RACE reads, TCRdb called clonotypes with MiXCR, one entry per CDR3 protein. The data show 130,000 or so distinct CDR3 sequences, approximately 8.3% seen once. Noted time point: healthy volunteer bleed at 2 weeks. Researchers extracted total RNA from unfractionated whole blood. The sequencing input was whole blood. These receptors all come from a male donor in good health. Some clones in this sample may be carry-over from other donors' samples.

This clonotype was seen a handful of times. The V and J genes are TRBV7-9 and TRBJ2-5; D is perhaps TRBD1 or TRBD2 (5 bases each). The CDR3 runs 12 residues. CDR1 SEHNR and CDR2 FQNEAQ come from the germline V gene (reference sequence). The ends were cut back, 3 bases at V and 6 bases at J, with 8 bases in the middle. CDR3 sequence reads: CASSFEGKTQYF. Here the CDR3 DNA reads TGTGCCAGCAGCTTCGAGGGGAAGACCCAGTACTTC. Full variable domain (rest looked up from reference TRBV7-9 and TRBJ2-5): DTGVSQNPRHKITKRGQNVTFRCDPISEHNRLYWYRQTLGQGPEFLTYFQNEAQLEKSRLLSDRFSAERPKGSFSTLEIQRTEQGDSAMYLCASSFEGKTQYFGPGTRLLVL.

This clonotype has just a few counts. The J gene is TRBJ2-1, the V gene TRBV7-8, with 8 bases aligning to TRBD1. The CDR3 extends over 15 amino acids. V shed 0 bases and J 8 bases; nucleotides not matched to a gene: 6. CDR1 SGHVS and CDR2 FQNEAQ come from the germline V gene. In nucleotides, the CDR3 is TGTGCCAGCAGCTTAGCCCCCGGGACAGGCGATGAGCAGTTCTTC. Residues: CASSLAPGTGDEQFF.

The chain uses TRBV6-1 and TRBJ2-1, with D uncertain. The CDR3 is 15 residues long. Germline CDR1 MNHNS, CDR2 SASEGT. V was shortened by 6 bases and J by 0 bases, with 12 bases between the two germline ends. CDR3 DNA: TGTGCCAGCAGACAGCTGTTAAGCTCCTACAATGAGCAGTTCTTC. Amino acid sequence: CASRQLLSSYNEQFF.

Note on this clonotype: This may stem from a read error, because a much larger clone lies one nucleotide away. This sequence joins TRBV27 and TRBJ1-1, with 7 bases aligning to TRBD1. The CDR3 is 12 amino acids. Losses at the gene ends were 6 bases for V and 10 bases for J; bases not matched to a gene: 8. From germline, CDR1 is MNHEY and CDR2 SMNVEV (reference sequence). The CDR3 DNA reads as TGTGCCAGCAGCCCGAAGGGGGCTGGAGCTTTCTTT. Amino acid sequence: CASSPKGAGAFF.

This clonotype has ten or more counts. The V call is TRBV27, the J call TRBJ2-5; the D call may be TRBD1 or TRBD2 (5 bases each). Germline CDR1 and CDR2: MNHEY and SMNVEV (reference sequence). The CDR3 contains 13 residues. The V end lost 3 bases, the J end lost 4 bases, and 9 bases lay between the germline ends. In nucleotides, the CDR3 is TGTGCCAGCAGTTTTGGGGGTGCAGAGACCCAGTACTTC. It yields the protein CASSFGGAETQYF.

This clonotype has at least ten counts. This chain connects TRBV5-1 to TRBJ2-1; 10 nucleotides align to TRBD2. There are 16 residues in the CDR3. Trimming removed 0 bases from V and 3 bases from J; junction bases left unmatched: 3. The V gene's germline CDR1 is SGHRS and CDR2 YFSETQ. The CDR3 spells CASSLAVAGGYNEQFF. DNA for the CDR3: TGCGCCAGCAGCTTGGCCGTAGCGGGAGGCTACAATGAGCAGTTCTTC.

This clonotype showed up many times. The J gene is TRBJ2-5, the V gene TRBV10-3; D is unresolved. Deletions cut 5 bases from V and 3 bases from J, with 7 bases between. The CDR3 is 12 amino acids. Looked up from germline, CDR1 is ENHRY and CDR2 is SYGVKD. The DNA of the CDR3 is TGTGCCATCAGTCGGACCGAAGAGACCCAGTACTTC. It codes for CAISRTEETQYF.

In this sample, this clonotype turned up a few times. V usage is TRBV6-5 and J usage is TRBJ1-1; 8 positions agree with TRBD1. V trimming: 8 bases; J trimming: 0 bases; junction bases outside the gene matches: 8. The CDR3 spans 15 residues. Germline CDR1 is MNHEY and CDR2 is SVGAGI. CDR3: CASSQGASLNTEAFF. CDR3 coding DNA: TGTGCCAGCTCTCAGGGGGCCTCCTTGAACACTGAAGCTTTCTTT.

This clonotype has just a few counts. The chain joins TRBV4-1 to TRBJ2-2; TRBD2 agrees at 8 bases. J gave up 5 bases and V 4 bases, and 6 bases lay outside the gene matches. The germline V gene has CDR1 MGHRA and CDR2 YSYEKL. The CDR3 is made up of 15 amino acids. The CDR3 sequence: CASSPGTRRTGELFF. CDR3 bases: TGCGCCAGCAGCCCGGGGACTAGGAGGACCGGGGAGCTGTTTTTT.

This clonotype showed up many times. This chain joins TRBV6-1 and TRBJ1-1; D is uncertain. Germline lookup yields CDR1 MNHNS and CDR2 SASEGT. CDR3 size: 13 residues. V dropped 3 bases and J dropped 11 bases, with 16 bases sitting between them. CDR3 region: CASSDRAESDAFF. The CDR3 nucleotides are TGTGCCAGCAGTGATCGGGCGGAGAGCGACGCTTTCTTT.

Concerning this clonotype: Sequence at one end of the junction differs from germline and may be a read error. The chain employs TRBV20-1 and TRBJ2-7; TRBD2 might be the D (5 bases). Germline CDR1 reads DFQATT; CDR2 reads SNEGSKA (reference sequence). The CDR3 runs 13 residues. CDR3 DNA: TGCAGTACTAGACGAGGAAGCTCCTACGAGCAGTACTTC. Translation gives CSTRRGSSYEQYF.

This clonotype was seen a few times. This chain joins TRBV12-3 or TRBV12-4 and TRBJ2-1; 7 bases align to TRBD2. V lost 5 bases to trimming and J lost 3 bases; unmatched junction nucleotides: 7. CDR3 size: 15 residues. The CDR3 protein is CASSPQLAGYNEQFF. The CDR3 nucleotides read TGTGCCAGCAGTCCCCAGTTAGCGGGCTACAATGAGCAGTTCTTC.

At least ten counts were recorded for this clonotype. The J gene is TRBJ2-1, the V gene TRBV7-9; 7 bases fit TRBD1. Trimming cost V 1 base and J 10 bases; bases outside gene matches: 7. The CDR3 totals 14 residues. Germline V gene data show CDR1 as SEHNR and CDR2 as FQNEAQ (reference sequence). CDR3 loop: CASSLGGTVWEQFF. DNA for the CDR3: TGTGCCAGCAGCTTAGGTGGGACAGTGTGGGAGCAGTTCTTC.

This clonotype was picked up many times. This chain links TRBV25-1 with TRBJ2-5; 9 bases align to TRBD1. CDR1 and CDR2 from the germline V gene are MGHDK and SYGVNS. J was trimmed by 2 bases and V by 7 bases; bases with no gene match: 8. CDR3 size: 15 residues. The CDR3 sequence is CASTRGDRAQETQYF. The CDR3 DNA sequence: TGTGCCAGCACCCGAGGGGACAGGGCACAAGAGACCCAGTACTTC.

The chain joins TRBV5-6 to TRBJ1-5, with a weak D call TRBD1 (6 bases). V lost 2 bases to trimming and J lost 4 bases, with 16 bases between them. The CDR3 totals 16 residues. Germline V gene lookup returns CDR1 SGHDT and CDR2 YYEEEE. The CDR3 sequence is CASSFSRGAGNQPQHF. CDR3 coding DNA: TGTGCCAGCAGCTTCTCCCGGGGGGCAGGTAATCAGCCCCAGCATTTT.

This clonotype was observed many times. The chain recombines TRBV27 with TRBJ2-7; 10 bases fit TRBD2. The CDR3 runs 13 residues. With 5 bases clipped from V and 6 bases from J, the junction kept 4 bases outside the gene matches. Germline V gene sequence: CDR1 MNHEY, CDR2 SMNVEV (reference sequence). As DNA, the CDR3 is TGTGCCAGCAGTCCTACTAGCGGGATCGAGCAGTACTTC. This sequence encodes CASSPTSGIEQYF.

The chain links TRBV7-9 to TRBJ2-7; 8 nucleotides line up with TRBD1. From germline, CDR1 is SEHNR and CDR2 FQNEAQ (reference sequence). The CDR3 is made up of 15 amino acids. Trimming cost V 2 bases and J 1 base; bases outside gene matches: 4. CDR3 nucleotide sequence: TGTGCCAGCAGCTTACTGGACAGGGATTCCTACGAGCAGTACTTC. This sequence encodes CASSLLDRDSYEQYF.

The V and J genes are TRBV12-3 or TRBV12-4 and TRBJ1-4; TRBD1 agrees at 9 bases. The ends lost 5 bases at V and 5 bases at J; junction bases unmatched: 3. This CDR3 has 14 amino acids. CDR3 sequence: CASSRQGENEKLFF. The CDR3 nucleotides are TGTGCCAGCAGTCGACAGGGGGAAAATGAAAAACTGTTTTTT.

In this sample, this clonotype turned up many times. The chain employs TRBV29-1 and TRBJ1-1, with D possibly TRBD1 on 5 matching bases. The V gene lost 1 base and the J gene lost 1 base, with 13 bases spanning the gap. Germline loops: CDR1 SQVTM, CDR2 ANQGSEA. This CDR3 contains 15 residues. The DNA for the CDR3 is TGCAGCGTTGAAGGAGTGGCAGGGTCGAACACTGAAGCTTTCTTT. Translating gives CSVEGVAGSNTEAFF.